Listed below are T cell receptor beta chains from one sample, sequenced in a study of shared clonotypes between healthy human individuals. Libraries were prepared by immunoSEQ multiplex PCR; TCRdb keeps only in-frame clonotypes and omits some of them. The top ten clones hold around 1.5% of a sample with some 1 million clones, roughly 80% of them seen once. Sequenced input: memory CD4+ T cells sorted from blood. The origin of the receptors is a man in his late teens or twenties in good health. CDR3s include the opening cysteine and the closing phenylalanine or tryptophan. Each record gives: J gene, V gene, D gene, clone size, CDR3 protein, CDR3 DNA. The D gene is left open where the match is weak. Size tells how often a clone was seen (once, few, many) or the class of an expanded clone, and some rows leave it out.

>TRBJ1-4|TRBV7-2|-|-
CASSPPTATNEKLFF
TGTGCCAGCAGCCCTCCCACAGCAACTAATGAAAAACTGTTTTTT
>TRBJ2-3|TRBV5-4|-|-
CASSLGNTQYF
TGTGCCAGCAGCTTGGGCAATACGCAGTATTTT
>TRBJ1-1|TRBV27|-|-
CATRTLTNTEAFF
TGTGCCACTCGGACGCTGACGAACACTGAAGCTTTCTTT
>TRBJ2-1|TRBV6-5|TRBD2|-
CASSLSGLAGDEQFF
TGTGCCAGCAGTTTGAGTGGACTAGCGGGAGATGAGCAGTTCTTC
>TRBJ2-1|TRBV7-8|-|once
CASSIGTSNEQFF
TGTGCCAGCAGTATTGGGACCTCCAATGAGCAGTTCTTC
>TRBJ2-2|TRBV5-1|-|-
CASSLRGSTGELFF
TGCGCCAGCAGCTTGAGGGGGAGCACCGGGGAGCTGTTTTTT
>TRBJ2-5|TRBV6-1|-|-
CASRDSQRVQETQYF
TGTGCCAGCAGGGACTCCCAAAGGGTCCAAGAGACCCAGTACTTC
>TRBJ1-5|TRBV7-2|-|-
CASSLGGNGHQPQHF
TGTGCCAGCAGCTTAGGGGGGAACGGGCATCAGCCCCAGCATTTT
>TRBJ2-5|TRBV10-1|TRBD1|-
CASSKGQGKETQYF
TGCGCCAGCAGTAAAGGACAGGGAAAAGAGACCCAGTACTTC
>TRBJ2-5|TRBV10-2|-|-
CASSGIGLTNQYF
TGCGCCAGCAGTGGAATCGGTCTCACGAACCAGTACTTC
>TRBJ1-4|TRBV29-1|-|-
CSVLPAGITNEKLFF
TGCAGCGTCCTCCCCGCAGGGATAACTAATGAAAAACTGTTTTTT
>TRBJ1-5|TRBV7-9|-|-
CASSQDRNQPQHF
TGTGCCAGCAGCCAGGACCGAAATCAGCCCCAGCATTTT
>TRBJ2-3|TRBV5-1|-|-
CASSWGTRSTDTQYF
TGCGCCAGCAGCTGGGGGACCCGGAGCACAGATACGCAGTATTTT
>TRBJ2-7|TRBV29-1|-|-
CSAEEAVSYEQYF
TGCAGCGCCGAGGAGGCGGTCTCCTACGAGCAGTACTTC